The T cell receptor beta chain under discussion was sequenced for a study of shared clonotypes between healthy human individuals. Overall study: Sampling drew on donors who were a couple of women and three men aged 18 to 49.

The data were produced by immunoSEQ multiplex PCR, yet TCRdb's version contains in-frame clones alone and is incomplete. The sample records hundreds of thousands of clones, over 90% being singletons. As to this clone: Antigen specificity is unknown.

Findings of the study overall: Enrolling few donors narrowed the genetic and exposure-history diversity that was represented.

CD45RO-negative, CCR7-selected cells formed the naive CD8 fraction, which excluded terminally differentiated effector memory CD45RA+ cells. Germline V gene sequence: CDR1 SGHTA, CDR2 FQGNSA. CDR3 length: 12 residues. The V gene lost 1 base and the J gene lost 8 bases, with 8 bases spanning the gap. This chain links TRBV7-2 with TRBJ1-2; weak D call: TRBD1 (6 bases). Sequencing was performed on naive CD8+ T cells sorted from blood. The sequence was collected from a man aged 30 to 45 in good health. The CDR3 bases are TGTGCCAGCAGCTTAGGTGGACAGGGCTACACCTTC. This gives the protein CASSLGGQGYTF.